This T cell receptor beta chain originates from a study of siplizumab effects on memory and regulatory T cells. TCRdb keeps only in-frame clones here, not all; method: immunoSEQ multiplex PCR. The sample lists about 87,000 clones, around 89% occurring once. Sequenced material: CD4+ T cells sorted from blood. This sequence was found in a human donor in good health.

The CDR3 reads CASSLDGASYEQYF. The CDR3 DNA is TGTGCCAGCAGCTTGGACGGGGCCTCCTACGAGCAGTACTTC. V and J are TRBV5-6 and TRBJ2-7; D tentatively reads TRBD1 or TRBD2 (5 bases each). V lost 0 bases to trimming and J lost 0 bases, with 7 bases between them. This CDR3 spans 14 amino acids. Germline V gene sequence: CDR1 SGHDT, CDR2 YYEEEE.